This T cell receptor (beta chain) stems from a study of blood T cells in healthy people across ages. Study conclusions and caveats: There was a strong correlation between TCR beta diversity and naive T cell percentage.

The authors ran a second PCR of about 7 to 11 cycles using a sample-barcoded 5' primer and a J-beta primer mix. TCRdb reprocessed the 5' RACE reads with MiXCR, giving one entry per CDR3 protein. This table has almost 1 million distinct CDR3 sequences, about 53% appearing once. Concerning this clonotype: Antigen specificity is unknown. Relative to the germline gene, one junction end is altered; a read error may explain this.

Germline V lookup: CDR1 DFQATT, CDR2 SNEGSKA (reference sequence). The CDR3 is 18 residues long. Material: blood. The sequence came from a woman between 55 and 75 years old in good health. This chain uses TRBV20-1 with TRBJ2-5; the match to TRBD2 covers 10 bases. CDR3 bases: TGCAGCGCTAGAGATAATAACCCTACTAGCGGGGCCTACAATGAGCAGTACTTC. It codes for CSARDNNPTSGAYNEQYF.